This paragraph reports one TCR beta chain. This specimen belongs to a study of blood T cell repertoires in COVID-19. Turning to the study itself: PBMCs, B-cell-depleted T cells, or T cells provided the cDNA or gDNA that made up the material.

The CDR3 has 15 residues. The germline V and J ends were trimmed by 4 bases and 2 bases, with 16 bases remaining between them. The germline V gene has CDR1 SGHNT and CDR2 YYREEE (reference sequence). TCRdb's copy holds only in-frame clones and misses some; the assay was immunoSEQ multiplex PCR. Altogether 70,000 or so clones are present, more than 85% being singletons, with the ten largest covering about 0.56%. The receptor's source is a man between 60 and 75 years old with acute or convalescent COVID-19. Source material: peripheral blood. The chain employs TRBV5-4 and TRBJ2-7, with D possibly TRBD2 on 5 matching bases. CDR3 DNA sequence: TGTGCCAGCAGCCTCTTCAGTGGGAGAACCTACGAGCAGTACTTC. As protein: CASSLFSGRTYEQYF. Complete variable domain (other parts from reference TRBV5-4 and TRBJ2-7): ETGVTQSPTHLIKTRGQQVTLRCSSQSGHNTVSWYQQALGQGPQFIFQYYREEENGRGNFPPRFSGLQFPNYSSELNVNALELDDSALYLCASSLFSGRTYEQYFGPGTRLTVT.